The 31 T cell receptor beta chains presented below share a single source sample, sequenced in a study of radiotherapy plus CTLA-4 blockade in lung cancer. Some clones are missing from TCRdb's copy, which holds only in-frame ones; the method was immunoSEQ multiplex PCR. The top ten clones hold 20% to 25% of a sample with approximately 30,000 clones, roughly four fifths of them seen once. The source was peripheral blood, collected from a patient treated with radiotherapy plus ipilimumab. These TCRs come from a human donor with non-small cell lung cancer that progressed on radiotherapy plus ipilimumab.

The gene calls are TRBV4-1 and TRBJ2-5; 8 nucleotides line up with TRBD2. The CDR3 extends over 14 amino acids. Germline lookup yields CDR1 MGHRA and CDR2 YSYEKL. V lost 0 bases, J lost 5 bases, and 2 bases stayed unmatched. Written as DNA, the CDR3 is TGCGCCAGCAGCCAAGACCCGGGGGGGGAGACCCAGTACTTC. Translation: CASSQDPGGETQYF.

This clone turned up a few times. The gene calls are TRBV11-1 and TRBJ1-1; 7 nucleotides align to TRBD1. CDR1 is SGHAT and CDR2 is FQDESV in the germline V gene (reference sequence). Trimming took 3 bases from V and 3 from J; bases not matched to a gene: 7. The CDR3 consists of 15 residues. This CDR3 is CASSFPGQADTEAFF. Written as DNA, the CDR3 is TGTGCCAGCAGCTTCCCTGGACAGGCGGACACTGAAGCTTTCTTT.

The chain uses TRBV11-2 and TRBJ2-7, with a tentative D call TRBD2 (6 bases). CDR1 is SGHAT and CDR2 is FQNNGV in the germline V gene. This CDR3 has 15 residues. Trimming stripped 5 bases from V and 4 bases from J, with 18 bases between. CDR3 coding DNA: TGTGCCAGCAGCCAAAATCCGGGACTGACTTACGAGCAGTACTTC. Its translation: CASSQNPGLTYEQYF.

This clone was seen more than once but under ten times. The gene calls are TRBV19 and TRBJ1-6; 8 bases fit TRBD1. The germline CDR1 and CDR2 sequences are LNHDA and SQIVND (reference sequence). V lost 4 bases, J lost 8 bases, and 7 bases stayed unmatched. The CDR3 runs 15 residues. Here the CDR3 DNA reads TGTGCCAGTAGTAACACAGGGGGTAATTATTCACCCCTCCACTTT. This gives the protein CASSNTGGNYSPLHF. Based on the CDR3 plus reference TRBV19 and TRBJ1-6, the full variable domain is DGGITQSPKYLFRKEGQNVTLSCEQNLNHDAMYWYRQDPGQGLRLIYYSQIVNDFQKGDIAEGYSVSREKKESFPLTVTSAQKNPTAFYLCASSNTGGNYSPLHFGNGTRLTVT.

This rearrangement joins TRBV5-5 to TRBJ1-4; 12 bases line up with TRBD1. V lost 3 bases, J lost 10 bases, and 7 bases stayed unmatched. The length of the CDR3 is 15 residues. The germline gives CDR1 SGHKS, CDR2 YYEKEE (reference sequence). The CDR3 region is CASSWGQGAIGKLFF. CDR3 DNA: TGTGCCAGCAGCTGGGGACAGGGGGCAATAGGAAAACTGTTTTTT.

The chain carries TRBV25-1 and TRBJ2-5; the match to TRBD2 covers 9 bases. Looked up from germline, CDR1 is MGHDK and CDR2 is SYGVNS. The CDR3 spans 16 residues. V gave up 4 bases and J gave up 4 bases; unmatched junction bases: 10. DNA of the CDR3: TGTGCCAGCAGTGTTTCGGCGGGGGGGCCGGGAGAGACCCAGTACTTC. Amino acid sequence: CASSVSAGGPGETQYF.

This rearrangement joins TRBV11-2 to TRBJ2-1, with 9 bases that match TRBD2. The CDR3 has 19 amino acids. Trimming removed 5 bases from V and 4 bases from J; junction bases left unmatched: 18. The germline V gene has CDR1 SGHAT and CDR2 FQNNGV. CDR3 nucleotides: TGTGCCAGCAGCCTCGGGGTAGCGGGGGCCCACTTAAGGTACAATGAGCAGTTCTTC. Translation gives CASSLGVAGAHLRYNEQFF.

This chain joins TRBV29-1 and TRBJ1-4; 7 positions agree with TRBD1. The CDR3 length is 14 residues. Germline assignment: CDR1 SQVTM and CDR2 ANQGSEA. V gave up 4 bases and J gave up 1 base; unmatched junction bases: 3. CDR3 residues: CSVGGGETNEKLFF. The CDR3 nucleotides are TGCAGCGTTGGAGGGGGCGAAACTAATGAAAAACTGTTTTTT.

The chain combines TRBV25-1 with TRBJ1-4; TRBD1 is a possible D gene (6 bases). Germline V CDR1 and CDR2: MGHDK, SYGVNS. Trimming cost V 5 bases and J 7 bases, with 11 bases left between them. The CDR3 has 13 amino acids. The CDR3 region has the DNA TGTGCCAGCAGTAGGGGGTCGGTTGAAAAACTGTTTTTT. Its translation is CASSRGSVEKLFF.

This sequence joins TRBV6-5 and TRBJ1-3, with 11 bases lining up with TRBD1. J lost 0 bases, V lost 4 bases, and 2 bases had no gene match. From germline, CDR1 is MNHEY and CDR2 SVGAGI. The CDR3 runs 16 residues. The CDR3 DNA reads as TGTGCCAGCAGTTTTGGGACAGGGGGCTCTGGAAACACCATATATTTT. Residues: CASSFGTGGSGNTIYF.

In its sample, this clone was seen once. As DNA, the CDR3 is TGTGCCAGCAGTACCGGGGGGAACACAGATACGCAGTATTTT. Amino acid sequence: CASSTGGNTDTQYF. The chain has TRBV9 and TRBJ2-3, with 7 bases lining up with TRBD2. CDR1 SGDLS and CDR2 YYNGEE come from the germline V gene. The CDR3 is made up of 14 amino acids. V trimming: 5 bases; J trimming: 2 bases; junction bases outside the gene matches: 5.

The gene calls are TRBV9 and TRBJ1-2, with 11 nucleotides matching TRBD1. Per the germline V gene, CDR1 is SGDLS and CDR2 is YYNGEE. The CDR3 is 15 amino acids. The ends lost 0 bases at V and 4 bases at J; junction bases unmatched: 2. This chain's CDR3 is CASSVGTGGVYGYTF. The CDR3 nucleotides are TGTGCCAGCAGCGTAGGGACAGGGGGCGTCTATGGCTACACCTTC.

The chain carries TRBV6-1 and TRBJ2-1, with a weak D call TRBD1 (6 bases). Trimming took off 1 base at V and 9 bases at J, with 13 bases between the two ends. Germline V CDR1 and CDR2: MNHNS, SASEGT. The CDR3 is 14 amino acids. This CDR3 reads CASSEGIRGGEQFF. CDR3 bases: TGTGCCAGCAGTGAAGGGATCAGGGGCGGTGAGCAGTTCTTC.

The CDR3 region has the DNA TGTGCCAGCAGTGAAGGACTAGCGGGAAGCTCCTACGAGCAGTACTTC. Translated, it gives CASSEGLAGSSYEQYF. This rearrangement joins TRBV2 to TRBJ2-7; 11 bases are shared with TRBD2. From germline, CDR1 is SNHLY and CDR2 FYNNEI. CDR3 size: 16 residues. V lost 1 base, J lost 0 bases, and 2 bases stayed unmatched.

A remark on this clone: Germline is not matched at one junction end, which may reflect a read error. The same CDR3 also results from other DNA sequences found in this sample. This rearrangement joins TRBV28 to TRBJ1-2; TRBD1 matches 8 bases. The CDR3 spans 14 residues. Per germline, CDR1 MDHEN and CDR2 SYDVKM. The CDR3 reads CASSPGQDYYGYTF. In nucleotides, the CDR3 is TGCGCCAGCAGCCCGGGACAGGACTACTATGGCTACACCTTC.

This clone appeared a single time. V gene TRBV15 combines with J gene TRBJ2-7; 8 nucleotides agree with TRBD2. Losses at the gene ends were 0 bases for V and 6 bases for J; bases not matched to a gene: 7. CDR1 and CDR2 from the germline V gene are LNHNV and YYDKDF (reference sequence). The CDR3 length is 15 residues. The CDR3 spells CATSRDLQAGVEQYF. The CDR3 DNA sequence: TGTGCCACCAGCAGAGATCTTCAAGCGGGGGTCGAGCAGTACTTC. The full variable domain, in which reference TRBV15 and TRBJ2-7 provide the parts outside the CDR3, is DAMVIQNPRYQVTQFGKPVTLSCSQTLNHNVMYWYQQKSSQAPKLLFHYYDKDFNNEADTPDNFQSRRPNTSFCFLDIRSPGLGDTAMYLCATSRDLQAGVEQYFGPGTRLTVT.

V gene TRBV10-3 combines with J gene TRBJ2-2, with D tentatively TRBD1 (6 bases). CDR3 length equals 16 residues. V was shortened by 3 bases and J by 7 bases, with 18 bases between the two germline ends. Germline V CDR1 and CDR2: ENHRY, SYGVKD. CDR3 coding DNA: TGTGCCATCAGTGAACCGGGACAACTTGGTATCGGGGAGCTGTTTTTT. Its translation is CAISEPGQLGIGELFF.

CDR3 nucleotide sequence: TGTGCCAGCAGCTCCGGGACAGGGGGTAATTCACCCCTCCACTTT. Translating gives CASSSGTGGNSPLHF. The chain joins TRBV7-3 to TRBJ1-6; 11 bases are shared with TRBD1. The CDR3 is 15 residues long. V was clipped by 4 bases and J by 6 bases; unmatched bases: 2. The germline CDR1 and CDR2 sequences are SGHTA and FQGTGA.

The chain's CDR3 is CASSQDRGRIPEAFF. The CDR3 bases are TGTGCCAGCAGCCAAGATCGTGGGAGGATACCTGAAGCTTTCTTT. The genes are TRBV4-2 and TRBJ1-1; D unclear. The CDR3 is 15 amino acids. CDR1 and CDR2 (germline): LGHNA, YNFKEQ. V was clipped by 0 bases and J by 6 bases, with 14 bases between them.

The genes are TRBV11-2 and TRBJ1-2, with 9 bases matching TRBD1. Germline V lookup: CDR1 SGHAT, CDR2 FQNNGV. The CDR3 runs to 14 residues. J gave up 4 bases and V 5 bases, and 5 bases lay outside the gene matches. For the CDR3, the DNA is TGTGCCAGCAGCCAGGACAGGGGCGGCTATGGCTACACCTTC. Amino acids: CASSQDRGGYGYTF.

This chain connects TRBV4-3 to TRBJ1-2; TRBD1 agrees at 9 bases. The CDR3 runs to 17 residues. Germline CDR1 is LGHNA and CDR2 is YSLEER. The ends lost 4 bases at V and 8 bases at J; junction bases unmatched: 17. The CDR3 spells CASSPGAGQGLSSGYTF. The CDR3 DNA reads TGCGCCAGCAGCCCCGGCGCGGGACAGGGTTTATCTAGCGGCTACACCTTC.

This clone was observed a single time. The rearrangement links TRBV6-6 to TRBJ2-7; TRBD1 is a possible D gene (5 bases). V was trimmed by 5 bases and J by 6 bases, leaving 20 bases between them. The CDR3 length is 15 residues. Germline V gene lookup returns CDR1 MNHNY and CDR2 SVGAGI (reference sequence). The CDR3 DNA is TGTGCCAGCAGTCGCTCGGCAGGGTGGGAAAGCGAGCAGTACTTC. Translating it yields CASSRSAGWESEQYF.

The V gene is TRBV7-2, the J gene TRBJ1-2; the D is unclear. The CDR3 is 14 residues long. The V end was cut by 4 bases, the J end by 4 bases, with 13 bases between. From germline, CDR1 is SGHTA and CDR2 FQGNSA. The CDR3 DNA is TGTGCCAGCAGCTCCCAGGCGGGTGGCTATGGCTACACCTTC. This sequence encodes CASSSQAGGYGYTF.

The chain links TRBV29-1 to TRBJ1-1, with 7 nucleotides matching TRBD1. The germline gives CDR1 SQVTM, CDR2 ANQGSEA. The length of the CDR3 is 13 residues. Trimming cost V 6 bases and J 1 base; bases outside gene matches: 5. The CDR3 DNA is TGCAGCGTGCGACAGGGAGGGAACACTGAAGCTTTCTTT. It encodes CSVRQGGNTEAFF.

The chain couples TRBV27 to TRBJ2-1, with 7 positions matching TRBD1. With 5 bases clipped from V and 7 bases from J, the junction kept 20 bases outside the gene matches. The length of the CDR3 is 18 residues. CDR1 is MNHEY and CDR2 is SMNVEV in the germline V gene (reference sequence). CDR3 DNA sequence: TGTGCCAGCAGTCCCATCCCACCTTTGGGACAGAGCAGGAATGAGCAGTTCTTC. It specifies CASSPIPPLGQSRNEQFF.

In this sample, this clone turned up once. The chain carries TRBV9 and TRBJ1-2; maybe TRBD1 (5 bases). Germline loops: CDR1 SGDLS, CDR2 YYNGEE. This CDR3 spans 14 amino acids. The V end lost 0 bases, the J end lost 5 bases, and 11 bases lay between the germline ends. CDR3 in DNA: TGTGCCAGCAGCGTAGGGACAATGGTGTATGGCTACACCTTC. It encodes CASSVGTMVYGYTF.

V usage is TRBV5-4 and J usage is TRBJ2-1; 14 bases are shared with TRBD2. The CDR3 contains 18 residues. From germline, CDR1 is SGHNT and CDR2 YYREEE (reference sequence). Losses at the gene ends were 0 bases for V and 2 bases for J; bases not matched to a gene: 4. The CDR3 sequence is CASSLVWGLAGAYNEQFF. Written as DNA, the CDR3 is TGTGCCAGCAGCTTGGTATGGGGACTAGCGGGGGCCTACAATGAGCAGTTCTTC.

The chain joins TRBV9 to TRBJ1-4; TRBD1 matches 7 bases. CDR3 size: 17 residues. J gave up 6 bases and V 4 bases, and 15 bases lay outside the gene matches. Germline V gene sequence: CDR1 SGDLS, CDR2 YYNGEE. CDR3 sequence reads: CASSRKTGQEVDEKLFF. CDR3 coding DNA: TGTGCCAGCAGCCGAAAGACAGGGCAAGAAGTTGATGAAAAACTGTTTTTT.

Here the CDR3 DNA reads TGTGCCAGCAGCCTTAATACAGGGGGCGGTGAAAAACTGTTTTTT. It yields the protein CASSLNTGGGEKLFF. The chain combines TRBV5-4 with TRBJ1-4; TRBD1 matches at 9 bases. V lost 4 bases to trimming and J lost 7 bases; unmatched junction nucleotides: 8. The CDR3 runs 15 residues. Per germline, CDR1 SGHNT and CDR2 YYREEE (reference sequence).

The rearrangement joins TRBV27 to TRBJ1-4; D remains ambiguous. CDR3 length equals 14 residues. Germline CDR1 reads MNHEY; CDR2 reads SMNVEV (reference sequence). V lost 2 bases and J lost 5, with 9 bases in between. The chain's CDR3 is CASSLMGRNEKLFF. CDR3 bases: TGTGCCAGCAGTTTAATGGGGAGAAATGAAAAACTGTTTTTT. The entire variable domain, with the rest obtained from reference TRBV27 and TRBJ1-4, is as follows: EAQVTQNPRYLITVTGKKLTVTCSQNMNHEYMSWYRQDPGLGLRQIYYSMNVEVTDKGDVPEGYKVSRKEKRNFPLILESPSPNQTSLYFCASSLMGRNEKLFFGSGTQLSVL.

The chain recombines TRBV4-1 with TRBJ2-5; tentatively, D is TRBD2 (5 bases). The CDR3 loop spans 13 amino acids. The V gene's germline CDR1 is MGHRA and CDR2 YSYEKL. The V end was cut by 1 base, the J end by 4 bases, with 7 bases between. CDR3 region: CASSQGRRETQYF. As DNA, the CDR3 is TGCGCCAGCAGCCAAGGGAGGCGAGAGACCCAGTACTTC.